These 28 T cell receptor beta chains came from one sample sequenced in a study of CD8+ T cells in alopecia areata. Treatment here: oral pan-JAK inhibitor, 5-10 mg twice daily. cDNA prepared by RNA extraction and subsequent reverse transcription served as the template for sequencing. Some clones are missing from TCRdb's copy, which holds only in-frame ones; the method was immunoSEQ multiplex PCR. The data contain about 140,000 clones, approximately 86% of them seen just once; the ten biggest clones take up approximately 13%. The material was CD8+ T cells sorted from blood, obtained at week 4, from a patient treated with tofacitinib. The receptor source for this set is a human donor with alopecia areata.

The rearrangement links TRBV14 to TRBJ2-7, with 7 bases lining up with TRBD1. Unmatched junction bases numbered 10, after V lost 8 bases and J lost 3 bases. Germline V lookup: CDR1 SGHDN, CDR2 FVKESK. This CDR3 is 14 amino acids long. The CDR3 DNA is TGTGCCAGCTCCACCGGGACAGACATCTACGAGCAGTACTTC. Translating gives CASSTGTDIYEQYF. The full variable domain, completed using reference TRBV14 and TRBJ2-7, is EAGVTQFPSHSVIEKGQTVTLRCDPISGHDNLYWYRRVMGKEIKFLLHFVKESKQDESGMPNNRFLAERTGGTYSTLKVQPAELEDSGVYFCASSTGTDIYEQYFGPGTRLTVT.

The chain is built from TRBV29-1 and TRBJ2-5; weak D call: TRBD1 (6 bases). V was pared by 4 bases and J by 7 bases, with 16 bases between. The CDR3 sequence is 13 residues long. Germline CDR1 is SQVTM and CDR2 is ANQGSEA. CDR3 coding DNA: TGCAGCGTTGGGGGGCTAGGTGGAAGGACCCAGTACTTC. Protein sequence: CSVGGLGGRTQYF.

In DNA, the CDR3 is TGCGCCAGCAGCTTCCCCGGGACAGGCTACGAGCAGTACTTC. Its translation is CASSFPGTGYEQYF. The gene calls are TRBV5-1 and TRBJ2-7, with 8 bases that match TRBD1. Trimming at V came to 2 bases and at J to 3 bases, leaving 4 bases not matched to a gene. In germline, CDR1 is SGHRS, CDR2 YFSETQ. The CDR3 runs to 14 residues.

The rearrangement uses TRBV9 and TRBJ2-7, with 7 nucleotides matching TRBD2. CDR1 and CDR2 from the germline V gene are SGDLS and YYNGEE. V lost 4 bases, J lost 4 bases, and 11 bases stayed unmatched. CDR3 length: 15 amino acids. CDR3 region: CASSPAAGDVYEQYF. The CDR3 nucleotides read TGTGCCAGCAGCCCCGCGGCGGGGGACGTTTACGAGCAGTACTTC. Full variable domain (rest looked up from reference TRBV9 and TRBJ2-7): DSGVTQTPKHLITATGQRVTLRCSPRSGDLSVYWYQQSLDQGLQFLIQYYNGEERAKGNILERFSAQQFPDLHSELNLSSLELGDSALYFCASSPAAGDVYEQYFGPGTRLTVT.

The V gene is TRBV6-5, the J gene TRBJ2-7; D is possibly TRBD1 (5 bases). The CDR3 covers 15 residues. CDR1 MNHEY and CDR2 SVGAGI come from the germline V gene. V was shortened by 1 base and J by 2 bases, with 12 bases between the two germline ends. In DNA, the CDR3 is TGTGCCAGCAGTTACTTCTCAGGGTTCACCTACGAGCAGTACTTC. Translation: CASSYFSGFTYEQYF.

The J gene is TRBJ2-7, the V gene TRBV6-6; 12 nucleotides agree with TRBD2. This CDR3 has 16 amino acids. V shed 5 bases and J 3 bases; nucleotides not matched to a gene: 8. CDR1 is MNHNY and CDR2 is SVGAGI in the germline V gene (reference sequence). The CDR3 is CASSQNGLAGYYEQYF. CDR3 DNA sequence: TGTGCCAGCAGTCAAAACGGACTAGCGGGGTACTACGAGCAGTACTTC.

This sequence joins TRBV4-1 and TRBJ2-7, with TRBD1 matching 7 bases. V was pared by 2 bases and J by 6 bases, with 19 bases of the junction left unmatched. The CDR3 has 18 amino acids. Germline V CDR1 and CDR2: MGHRA, YSYEKL. The CDR3 loop is CASSQQQGSADLVGEQYF. In nucleotides, the CDR3 is TGCGCCAGCAGCCAACAACAGGGGTCGGCGGACTTAGTTGGCGAGCAGTACTTC.

CDR3 region: CASSLGTSGYGNEQFF. For the CDR3, the DNA is TGCGCCAGCAGCTTGGGGACTAGCGGGTACGGGAATGAGCAGTTCTTC. This chain joins TRBV5-1 and TRBJ2-1; 11 bases map to TRBD2. Germline values: CDR1 SGHRS, CDR2 YFSETQ. This CDR3 has 16 residues. After removal of 0 bases from V and 7 bases from J, the junction contained 6 bases not matched to a gene.

This clone was recorded only once. The V gene is TRBV29-1, the J gene TRBJ2-2, with D perhaps matching TRBD1 (5 bases). The CDR3 extends over 13 amino acids. The V gene's germline CDR1 is SQVTM and CDR2 ANQGSEA. Trimming pared 4 bases from V and 1 base from J, leaving 7 bases between. CDR3 DNA: TGCAGCGTTGGACAGCAGAACACCGGGGAGCTGTTTTTT. Its protein is CSVGQQNTGELFF.

J is TRBJ2-5 and V is TRBV27; 7 nucleotides line up with TRBD2. The germline V gene encodes CDR1 MNHEY and CDR2 SMNVEV (reference sequence). The CDR3 sequence is 15 residues long. Trimming cost V 4 bases and J 2 bases; bases outside gene matches: 7. CDR3 sequence (DNA): TGTGCCAGCAGTTCCTTAGCGGGTGGTCAAGAGACCCAGTACTTC. As protein: CASSSLAGGQETQYF.

The chain employs TRBV5-6 and TRBJ1-2; no clear D gene. CDR3 length: 14 amino acids. Trimming removed 3 bases from V and 2 bases from J, with 11 bases in between. CDR1 is SGHDT and CDR2 is YYEEEE in the germline V gene. This chain's CDR3 is CASSWETENYGYTF. The DNA for the CDR3 is TGTGCCAGCAGCTGGGAGACCGAGAACTATGGCTACACCTTC.

This clone appeared a single time. V is TRBV27 and J is TRBJ2-4, with 9 bases fitting TRBD1. The CDR3 extends over 20 amino acids. Per the germline V gene, CDR1 is MNHEY and CDR2 is SMNVEV (reference sequence). The trim removed 5 bases at V and 0 bases at J, leaving 17 bases unmatched. The CDR3 sequence: CASSPPRPGQGLRAKNIQYF. CDR3 sequence (DNA): TGTGCCAGCAGTCCCCCCCGCCCGGGACAGGGACTGAGAGCCAAAAACATTCAGTACTTC.

In its sample, this clone was seen once. The J gene is TRBJ2-2, the V gene TRBV9; weak D call: TRBD1 (5 bases). The CDR3 length is 14 residues. V lost 4 bases to trimming and J lost 8 bases, with 15 bases between them. The germline V gene has CDR1 SGDLS and CDR2 YYNGEE. This CDR3 is CASSSDSPLGELFF. In DNA form, the CDR3 reads TGTGCCAGCAGCTCAGACAGTCCGTTAGGGGAGCTGTTTTTT. Together with reference TRBV9 and TRBJ2-2, the CDR3 gives the full variable domain: DSGVTQTPKHLITATGQRVTLRCSPRSGDLSVYWYQQSLDQGLQFLIQYYNGEERAKGNILERFSAQQFPDLHSELNLSSLELGDSALYFCASSSDSPLGELFFGEGSRLTVL.

The chain links TRBV25-1 to TRBJ1-4; D is unclear. CDR3 size: 13 residues. Germline-derived CDR1 and CDR2 are MGHDK and SYGVNS. V lost 5 bases and J 4 bases, leaving 8 bases between the germline ends. The CDR3 region is CASSSVINEKLFF. The CDR3 nucleotides are TGTGCCAGCAGTTCGGTCATTAATGAAAAACTGTTTTTT.

The rearrangement links TRBV30 to TRBJ2-2; tentative D call: TRBD2 (6 bases). V was pared by 3 bases and J by 6 bases, with 11 bases between. This CDR3 comprises 13 residues. Looked up from germline, CDR1 is GTSNPN and CDR2 is SVGIG (reference sequence). CDR3 in DNA: TGTGCCTGGAGATGGGGGGACGCCGGGGAGCTGTTTTTT. As protein: CAWRWGDAGELFF.

This clone has only a few counts. The J gene is TRBJ2-7, the V gene TRBV27; 7 positions agree with TRBD2. CDR1 MNHEY and CDR2 SMNVEV come from the germline V gene (reference sequence). This CDR3 contains 14 residues. V shed 8 bases, J shed 3 bases, and the junction held 10 bases outside the gene matches. The CDR3 loop is CASASGGEIYEQYF. The CDR3 DNA reads as TGTGCCAGCGCTAGTGGGGGGGAAATCTACGAGCAGTACTTC.

This chain links TRBV27 with TRBJ2-7, with 7 positions matching TRBD1. CDR1 is MNHEY and CDR2 is SMNVEV in the germline V gene (reference sequence). Trimming cost V 3 bases and J 12 bases; bases outside gene matches: 8. There are 12 residues in the CDR3. The CDR3 region has the DNA TGTGCCAGCAGTTTCACAGGGACAGACCTGTACTTC. It codes for CASSFTGTDLYF.

V usage is TRBV9 and J usage is TRBJ2-5; D is possibly TRBD1 or TRBD2 (6 bases each). The V and J ends lost 3 bases and 1 base respectively, with 16 bases between them. Germline V gene lookup returns CDR1 SGDLS and CDR2 YYNGEE. The CDR3 consists of 16 residues. The CDR3 here is CASSARLGGSQETQYF. The CDR3 nucleotides are TGTGCCAGCAGCGCCCGATTAGGGGGGTCCCAAGAGACCCAGTACTTC.

This clone was detected only once. The V gene is TRBV29-1, the J gene TRBJ2-7, with TRBD2 as a possible D gene (6 bases). V shed 7 bases and J shed 5 bases, with 15 bases lying between them. CDR1 is SQVTM, CDR2 ANQGSEA, per germline. The CDR3 consists of 12 residues. The CDR3 reads CSAEGRYNEQYF. In DNA, the CDR3 is TGCAGCGCTGAGGGGAGGTACAACGAGCAGTACTTC.

This clone has a single count. V and J are TRBV4-1 and TRBJ2-7; the D call may be TRBD1 or TRBD2 (5 bases each). V was shortened by 0 bases and J by 4 bases, with 16 bases between the two germline ends. CDR3 length: 16 amino acids. CDR1 and CDR2 from the germline V gene are MGHRA and YSYEKL. CDR3 sequence: CASSQEGTRRGYEQYF. For the CDR3, the DNA is TGCGCCAGCAGCCAAGAAGGGACCCGAAGGGGATACGAGCAGTACTTC.

The chain recombines TRBV27 with TRBJ2-3; 8 bases line up with TRBD2. CDR1 MNHEY and CDR2 SMNVEV come from the germline V gene (reference sequence). V gave up 3 bases and J gave up 6 bases; unmatched junction bases: 11. The CDR3 is 16 residues long. The CDR3 DNA reads TGTGCCAGCAGTTTCCCCCAACGGGGGGGGCAGGATACGCAGTATTTT. This translates into CASSFPQRGGQDTQYF.

This clone was detected a few times. This chain uses TRBV29-1 with TRBJ2-7; 9 bases match TRBD1. V lost 6 bases and J lost 0; bases outside the gene matches: 9. Germline CDR1 SQVTM, CDR2 ANQGSEA. This CDR3 has 15 amino acids. CDR3 amino acids: CSVLTGGLSSYEQYF. CDR3 in DNA: TGCAGCGTGCTGACAGGGGGTCTAAGCTCCTACGAGCAGTACTTC.

The chain couples TRBV4-1 to TRBJ2-3, with D hard to call. V shed 3 bases and J shed 1 base, with 20 bases lying between them. The germline CDR1 and CDR2 sequences are MGHRA and YSYEKL. The CDR3 totals 18 residues. The CDR3 bases are TGCGCCAGCAGCCACGGCCCCCGACTCCGCTCCGGCACAGATACGCAGTATTTT. This gives the protein CASSHGPRLRSGTDTQYF.

The V call is TRBV7-9, the J call TRBJ2-2; 12 bases are a match to TRBD1. The CDR3 totals 19 residues. Germline V gene lookup returns CDR1 SEHNR and CDR2 FQNEAQ (reference sequence). The V segment lost 5 bases and the J segment 2 bases; nucleotides outside the gene matches: 12. In DNA, the CDR3 is TGTGCCAGCAGCCCCTCCCTTGGGACAGGGGGCGCAAACACCGGGGAGCTGTTTTTT. Amino acid sequence: CASSPSLGTGGANTGELFF.

This clone was detected only a few times. The rearrangement joins TRBV6-1 to TRBJ2-7; D is undetermined. The CDR3 extends over 15 amino acids. V was clipped by 2 bases and J by 4 bases, with 15 bases between them. Germline loops: CDR1 MNHNS, CDR2 SASEGT. The CDR3 sequence is CASSEIPETTYEQYF. CDR3 DNA: TGTGCCAGCAGTGAAATCCCGGAGACGACGTACGAGCAGTACTTC.

J is TRBJ2-5 and V is TRBV12-5; the match to TRBD1 covers 7 bases. Germline-derived CDR1 and CDR2 are LGHNT and FRNRAP. This CDR3 is built from 15 residues. Trimming took 0 bases from V and 4 from J; bases not matched to a gene: 5. CDR3 in DNA: TGTGCTAGTGGTTTGGTACTAAGGGGGCGAGAGACCCAGTACTTC. It is translated as CASGLVLRGRETQYF.

The chain has TRBV23-1 and TRBJ1-2; D ambiguous. TRBV23-1 is flagged as an ORF with uncertain function. The CDR3 extends over 12 amino acids. V lost 9 bases, J lost 4 bases, and 12 bases lay in between. CDR3 region: CARGLFSYGYTF. In DNA, the CDR3 is TGCGCCAGAGGGTTGTTTTCCTATGGCTACACCTTC.

The chain links TRBV11-1 to TRBJ2-3; D is perhaps TRBD1 or TRBD2 (5 bases each). CDR1 SGHAT and CDR2 FQDESV come from the germline V gene (reference sequence). Trimming took off 3 bases at V and 4 bases at J, with 11 bases between the two ends. The CDR3 extends over 14 amino acids. The CDR3 is CASSFGRGPDTQYF. CDR3 nucleotides: TGTGCCAGCAGCTTCGGACGGGGCCCAGATACGCAGTATTTT. Based on the CDR3 plus reference TRBV11-1 and TRBJ2-3, the full variable domain is EAEVAQSPRYKITEKSQAVAFWCDPISGHATLYWYRQILGQGPELLVQFQDESVVDDSQLPKDRFSAERLKGVDSTLKIQPAELGDSAMYLCASSFGRGPDTQYFGPGTRLTVL.